Presented here are 21 T cell receptor beta chains from one specimen sequenced in a study of T cell responses to AZD1222 COVID-19 vaccine. Clones were read by immunoSEQ multiplex PCR, and TCRdb kept only the in-frame ones, dropping some. The repertoire consists of 85,000 to 100,000 clones, with about 89% occurring once and the leading ten covering less than 4%. The material sequenced was peripheral blood, taken on day 0 of AZD1222 vaccination. The source of these receptors is an adult in good health.

The gene calls are TRBV7-9 and TRBJ2-5; D might be TRBD2 (6 bases). The CDR3 contains 13 residues. The V gene's germline CDR1 is SEHNR and CDR2 FQNEAQ (reference sequence). With 7 bases removed from V and 0 bases from J, the gap between germline ends came to 9 bases. The CDR3 DNA reads TGTGCCAGCAAGTGGGGGGACCAAGAGACCCAGTACTTC. As protein: CASKWGDQETQYF.

This rearrangement joins TRBV19 to TRBJ1-2; D not resolved. V was trimmed by 3 bases and J by 4 bases, leaving 18 bases between them. The CDR3 spans 16 residues. Germline CDR1 reads LNHDA; CDR2 reads SQIVND (reference sequence). Here the CDR3 reads CASSMSASWRSYGYTF. The CDR3 DNA sequence: TGTGCCAGTAGTATGTCCGCCTCATGGAGGTCCTATGGCTACACCTTC.

This chain links TRBV3-1 (or the pseudogene TRBV3-2) with TRBJ2-1; D might be TRBD1 or TRBD2, each matching 5 bases. V was shortened by 0 bases and J by 4 bases, with 13 bases between the two germline ends. The CDR3 spans 16 residues. In germline, CDR1 is LGHDT, CDR2 YNNKEL (reference sequence). CDR3 sequence: CASSQDRVGPYNEQFF. The CDR3 nucleotides are TGTGCCAGCAGCCAAGACCGGGTGGGACCTTACAATGAGCAGTTCTTC.

The J gene is TRBJ1-2, the V gene TRBV30; a weak D match, TRBD1 (5 bases). The CDR3 totals 10 residues. V gave up 7 bases and J gave up 5 bases, with 8 bases separating them. The germline V gene has CDR1 GTSNPN and CDR2 SVGIG (reference sequence). The CDR3 DNA sequence: TGTGCCTCACGGGGGTATGGCTACACCTTC. Amino acid sequence: CASRGYGYTF.

The chain combines TRBV9 with TRBJ1-3, with D perhaps matching TRBD1 (6 bases). With 4 bases removed from V and 2 bases from J, the gap between germline ends came to 16 bases. Per the germline V gene, CDR1 is SGDLS and CDR2 is YYNGEE. This CDR3 region has 16 residues. The CDR3: CASSPTPGAPGNTIYF. CDR3 nucleotide sequence: TGTGCCAGCAGCCCGACTCCAGGGGCACCTGGAAACACCATATATTTT.

The J gene is TRBJ1-2, the V gene TRBV7-2; 8 positions match TRBD1. V was clipped by 5 bases and J by 7 bases; unmatched bases: 15. Germline V gene lookup returns CDR1 SGHTA and CDR2 FQGNSA. The CDR3 runs 16 residues. CDR3 sequence reads: CASSVAPGQDPSGYTF. The CDR3 region has the DNA TGTGCCAGCAGCGTCGCCCCGGGACAGGACCCTTCTGGCTACACCTTC.

The V and J genes are TRBV29-1 and TRBJ1-2; TRBD1 matches 7 bases. The CDR3 contains 12 residues. CDR1 SQVTM and CDR2 ANQGSEA come from the germline V gene. With V trimmed by 7 bases and J by 4 bases, 6 bases remained unmatched. As DNA, the CDR3 is TGCAGCGCCGGACAGGCGGGCTATGGCTACACCTTC. Residues: CSAGQAGYGYTF.

The chain is built from TRBV7-6 and TRBJ1-6; 8 positions match TRBD1. CDR1 and CDR2 (germline): SGHVS, FNYEAQ. The V segment lost 5 bases and the J segment 7 bases; nucleotides outside the gene matches: 7. The CDR3 contains 15 residues. CDR3 sequence (DNA): TGTGCCAGCAGCGCCCGGGACAGGAAAAATTCACCCCTCCACTTT. Protein sequence: CASSARDRKNSPLHF. The variable domain in full, with the rest retrieved from reference TRBV7-6 and TRBJ1-6, is GAGVSQSPRYKVTKRGQDVALRCDPISGHVSLYWYRQALGQGPEFLTYFNYEAQQDKSGLPNDRFSAERPEGSISTLTIQRTEQRDSAMYRCASSARDRKNSPLHFGNGTRLTVT.

The V call is TRBV6-1, the J call TRBJ2-7, with 9 bases matching TRBD1. J was trimmed by 9 bases and V by 1 base; bases with no gene match: 7. Looked up from germline, CDR1 is MNHNS and CDR2 is SASEGT. This CDR3 region has 14 residues. The chain's CDR3 is CASSEGDRDVLQYF. DNA of the CDR3: TGTGCCAGCAGTGAAGGGGACAGGGATGTGCTGCAGTACTTC.

This clone was counted only a few times. The rearrangement links TRBV7-2 to TRBJ2-7, with D possibly matching TRBD2 (6 bases). Per the germline V gene, CDR1 is SGHTA and CDR2 is FQGNSA. The CDR3 runs 15 residues. The V and J ends lost 2 bases and 4 bases respectively, with 15 bases between them. Here the CDR3 reads CASSLNPGLAYEQYF. In nucleotides, the CDR3 is TGTGCCAGCAGCTTAAATCCGGGACTCGCATACGAGCAGTACTTC.

The chain is built from TRBV4-2 and TRBJ2-7; the match to TRBD2 covers 12 bases. The V and J ends lost 3 bases and 3 bases, in that order; junction bases with no gene match: 6. Germline-derived CDR1 and CDR2 are LGHNA and YNFKEQ. The CDR3 extends over 16 amino acids. The CDR3 bases are TGTGCCAGCAGCCACGCCGGGACTAGCGGGTTCTACGAGCAGTACTTC. This codes for CASSHAGTSGFYEQYF.

This rearrangement joins TRBV19 to TRBJ1-1; 8 bases match TRBD1. V shed 4 bases and J 5 bases; nucleotides not matched to a gene: 9. Germline-derived CDR1 and CDR2 are LNHDA and SQIVND (reference sequence). The CDR3 totals 15 residues. The CDR3 nucleotides are TGTGCCAGTAGTACGAACGACAGGGGTGGAACTGAAGCTTTCTTT. Translated, it gives CASSTNDRGGTEAFF.

J is TRBJ2-1 and V is TRBV12-5, with D perhaps given as TRBD1 or TRBD2 (5 bases each). V gave up 1 base and J gave up 9 bases, with 19 bases separating them. CDR3 length: 16 residues. CDR1 and CDR2 from the germline V gene are LGHNT and FRNRAP. The CDR3 coding sequence is TGTGCTAGTGGTTTGGGCATGGGACGCCCCGGGGTTGAGCAGTTCTTC. It is translated as CASGLGMGRPGVEQFF.

This clone was seen only a few times. This chain uses TRBV12-3 or TRBV12-4 with TRBJ1-1; D is unresolved. The germline V and J ends were trimmed by 3 bases and 7 bases, with 6 bases remaining between them. CDR3 length equals 11 residues. CDR3 sequence: CASSFLDEAFF. CDR3 coding DNA: TGTGCCAGCAGTTTTCTGGATGAAGCTTTCTTT.

The V gene is TRBV4-3, the J gene TRBJ1-1; maybe TRBD1 (6 bases). Trimming removed 3 bases from V and 5 bases from J, with 13 bases in between. Germline CDR1 is LGHNA and CDR2 is YSLEER. The CDR3 sequence is 14 residues long. The CDR3 is CASSQTQGRTEAFF. The DNA of the CDR3 is TGCGCCAGCAGCCAGACACAGGGAAGAACTGAAGCTTTCTTT.

J is TRBJ2-7 and V is TRBV2, with 9 bases that match TRBD2. The CDR3 totals 13 residues. After removal of 7 bases from V and 2 bases from J, the junction contained 3 bases not matched to a gene. CDR1 SNHLY and CDR2 FYNNEI come from the germline V gene. The CDR3 loop is CASTGTSPYEQYF. Written as DNA, the CDR3 is TGTGCCAGCACCGGGACTAGCCCCTACGAGCAGTACTTC.

This clone was counted only a few times. The chain links TRBV4-2 to TRBJ1-2; TRBD1 aligns across 8 bases. With V trimmed by 5 bases and J by 4 bases, 3 bases remained unmatched. The CDR3 runs 13 residues. Germline V gives CDR1 LGHNA, CDR2 YNFKEQ. The DNA for the CDR3 is TGTGCCAGCAGCGGTACAGGGGGCTATGGCTACACCTTC. It translates to CASSGTGGYGYTF.

CDR3 sequence (DNA): TGTGCCAGCAGTGACCCGGGGGTTTTTGGGGAAAGTGGCTACACCTTC. Its protein product is CASSDPGVFGESGYTF. The V call is TRBV6-4, the J call TRBJ1-2; D might be TRBD1 (5 bases). Germline loops: CDR1 MRHNA, CDR2 SNTAGT. The V gene lost 2 bases and the J gene lost 7 bases, with 20 bases spanning the gap. This CDR3 is built from 16 residues.

The gene calls are TRBV7-9 and TRBJ2-3, with 9 bases identical to TRBD2. Germline values: CDR1 SEHNR, CDR2 FQNEAQ (reference sequence). The CDR3 sequence is 16 residues long. The J segment lost 0 bases and the V segment lost 0 bases, leaving 1 base of the junction unmatched. The CDR3 bases are TGTGCCAGCAGCTTAGCCCTAGCGGGGAGCACAGATACGCAGTATTTT. Translating gives CASSLALAGSTDTQYF.

This clone was observed a single time. V gene TRBV13 combines with J gene TRBJ2-3; 10 positions match TRBD1. Germline lookup yields CDR1 PRHDT and CDR2 FYEKMQ (reference sequence). V trimming: 4 bases; J trimming: 3 bases; junction bases outside the gene matches: 1. The CDR3 totals 14 residues. In DNA, the CDR3 is TGTGCCAGCAGCTGGGGACAGGGGACAGATACGCAGTATTTT. This translates into CASSWGQGTDTQYF.

This rearrangement joins TRBV10-3 to TRBJ1-2; 8 positions match TRBD1. The germline gives CDR1 ENHRY, CDR2 SYGVKD. The CDR3 sequence is 14 residues long. The V gene end was trimmed by 6 bases and the J gene end by 8 bases; junction bases not matched to a gene: 11. As DNA, the CDR3 is TGTGCCATCAGGGGGACAGGCCCTAAGCAGGGCTACACCTTC. It encodes CAIRGTGPKQGYTF.